A selection of T cell receptor beta chains follows, all from one sample in a study of blood T cells in healthy people across ages. MiXCR, applied by TCRdb to the 5' RACE reads, yields one record per CDR3 protein. The sample includes about 1.4 million distinct CDR3 sequences, 59% of them seen just once. The sample consisted of blood. These receptors all stem from a man younger than 35 in good health. The CDR3 runs from the conserved cysteine through the conserved F or W. The D gene is left open where the match is weak. Clone size appears in some rows only: once, few, many, or a class for an expanded clone.

.,.,TRBJ2-7,TRBV20-1,CSAGGMGSTYEQYF,TGCAGTGCAGGAGGAATGGGGAGCACCTACGAGCAGTACTTC
TRBD2,.,TRBJ2-7,TRBV15,CATSKGGAYEQYF,TGTGCCACCAGCAAGGGAGGGGCTTACGAGCAGTATTTC
TRBD2,once,TRBJ2-1,TRBV28,CASWATGTSKLEQFF,TGTGCCAGCTGGGCAACCGGGACTAGCAAACTTGAGCAGTTCTTC
TRBD2,few,TRBJ2-1,TRBV4-1,CASSRPTSGRANEQFF,TGCGCCAGCAGCCGACCGACTAGCGGGAGGGCCAATGAGCAGTTCTTC
.,few,TRBJ1-4,TRBV12-3/TRBV12-4,CASSLGVGQREKLFF,TGTGCCAGCAGTTTAGGTGTTGGGCAGCGGGAAAAACTGTTTTTT
.,.,TRBJ2-1,TRBV11-2,CASSSAVFNEQFF,TGTGCCAGCAGCTCCGCGGTGTTCAATGAGCAGTTCTTC
.,few,TRBJ2-7,TRBV4-1,CASSQEEVYEQYF,TGCGCCAGCAGCCAAGAAGAGGTATACGAGCAGTACTTC
.,.,TRBJ2-7,TRBV3-1,CASSAGRAVYEQYF,TGTGCCAGCAGCGCGGGACGGGCCGTCTACGAGCAGTACTTC
.,once,TRBJ1-5,TRBV7-2,CASSSRGELQPQHF,TGTGCCAGCAGCTCCCGGGGAGAACTACAGCCCCAGCATTTT
TRBD1,.,TRBJ2-7,TRBV11-2,CASSSPGGTGTYEQYF,TGTGCCAGCAGCTCTCCAGGAGGGACAGGGACCTACGAGCAGTACTTC
.,few,TRBJ2-7,TRBV7-2,CASSLVGGGAYEQYF,TGTGCCAGCAGCTTAGTTGGCGGGGGCGCCTACGAGCAGTACTTC
TRBD1,.,TRBJ1-4,TRBV5-1,CASSIGAGTGGTNEKLFF,TGCGCCAGCAGCATTGGGGCCGGGACAGGGGGCACTAATGAAAAACTGTTTTTT
.,.,TRBJ2-4,TRBV2,CASSEGRDRQYF,TGTGCCAGCAGTGAAGGACGAGACCGCCAGTACTTC
TRBD2,.,TRBJ2-1,TRBV7-8,CASSLALAGGQFF,TGTGCCAGCAGCTTAGCGTTAGCGGGAGGGCAGTTCTTC
TRBD2,.,TRBJ2-3,TRBV20-1,CSARSPSGGGDTQYF,TGCAGTGCTAGATCACCTAGCGGGGGGGGCGATACGCAGTATTTT
.,.,TRBJ2-2,TRBV7-9,CASSLPDHNTGELFF,TGTGCCAGCAGCTTACCGGACCACAACACCGGGGAGCTGTTTTTT
.,.,TRBJ2-1,TRBV27,CASRAPRLLVYNEQFF,TGTGCCAGCAGGGCCCCTCGGCTACTAGTCTACAATGAGCAGTTCTTC
.,.,TRBJ2-3,TRBV10-3,CAISESGGYTDTQYF,TGTGCCATCAGTGAGTCTGGAGGTTATACAGATACGCAGTATTTT
.,.,TRBJ1-1,TRBV18,CASSPPGPTNTEAFF,TGTGCCAGCTCACCACCGGGACCGACCAACACTGAAGCTTTCTTT
.,.,TRBJ2-3,TRBV12-5,CASGLAQAEYF,TGTGCTAGTGGTTTAGCCCAGGCGGAGTATTTT
TRBD1,once,TRBJ2-7,TRBV12-3/TRBV12-4,CASSTGDSSYEQYF,TGTGCCAGCAGCACCGGGGACAGTAGCTACGAGCAGTACTTC
TRBD2,few,TRBJ2-7,TRBV18,CASSRLAGDEGEQYF,TGTGCCAGCTCACGTCTGGCGGGAGACGAAGGAGAGCAGTACTTC